Presented here are 23 T cell receptor beta chains from one specimen sequenced in a study of blood T cell repertoires in COVID-19. Sequencing was performed with immunoSEQ multiplex PCR; in TCRdb, only in-frame clones are kept and a portion is missing. The sample contains roughly 320,000 clones, around nine tenths of which appear only once. The sample comprised peripheral blood. The receptors originated from an older man with acute or convalescent COVID-19.

The table lists this clone with many counts. V usage is TRBV7-2 and J usage is TRBJ2-3, with 8 bases fitting TRBD2. The CDR3 consists of 14 residues. J was trimmed by 2 bases and V by 4 bases; bases with no gene match: 2. Germline V gives CDR1 SGHTA, CDR2 FQGNSA. CDR3 bases: TGTGCCAGCAGCTCTAGCGGGTCCACAGATACGCAGTATTTT. Its protein is CASSSSGSTDTQYF.

V is TRBV6-1 and J is TRBJ1-1; tentatively, D is TRBD1 (6 bases). This CDR3 has 15 residues. The germline V and J ends were trimmed by 8 bases and 0 bases, with 16 bases remaining between them. Germline V lookup: CDR1 MNHNS, CDR2 SASEGT. CDR3 coding DNA: TGTGCCAGCGGGGACGGGACAACTTTGAACACTGAAGCTTTCTTT. Encoded protein: CASGDGTTLNTEAFF.

The rearrangement links TRBV19 to TRBJ2-5, with D possibly matching TRBD2 (5 bases). The germline V gene encodes CDR1 LNHDA and CDR2 SQIVND (reference sequence). The V end lost 5 bases, the J end lost 4 bases, and 8 bases lay between the germline ends. This CDR3 has 12 amino acids. This chain's CDR3 is CASSVGRETQYF. DNA for the CDR3: TGTGCCAGTAGTGTTGGGAGAGAGACCCAGTACTTC.

This clone was seen a few times. Relative to the germline gene, one junction end is altered; a read error may explain this. This sequence joins TRBV5-1 and TRBJ1-2; the D gene is possibly TRBD1 (5 bases). This CDR3 region has 17 residues. Germline loops: CDR1 SGHRS, CDR2 YFSETQ. The CDR3 nucleotides are TGCGCCAGCAGCTTGGGGGGCCTTTTTACTAACTTTACCCGGAGAAACTTC. It codes for CASSLGGLFTNFTRRNF.

The J gene is TRBJ1-3, the V gene TRBV15; the match to TRBD1 covers 7 bases. Germline CDR1 and CDR2: LNHNV and YYDKDF (reference sequence). CDR3 size: 16 residues. The trim removed 3 bases at V and 0 bases at J, leaving 5 bases unmatched. This CDR3 reads CATSRGQTNSGNTIYF. The DNA of the CDR3 is TGTGCCACCAGCAGGGGACAGACAAACTCTGGAAACACCATATATTTT.

V gene TRBV4-3 combines with J gene TRBJ1-1, with D tentatively TRBD1 (6 bases). Per the germline V gene, CDR1 is LGHNA and CDR2 is YSLEER. Trimming took off 1 base at V and 3 bases at J, with 15 bases between the two ends. CDR3 length equals 16 residues. Here the CDR3 reads CASSQGQQGPYTEAFF. In DNA, the CDR3 is TGCGCCAGCAGCCAAGGCCAACAGGGACCGTACACTGAAGCTTTCTTT.

V and J are TRBV4-2 and TRBJ1-1; D might be TRBD1 (5 bases). The CDR3 loop spans 14 amino acids. The V and J ends lost 2 bases and 3 bases respectively, with 10 bases between them. Looked up from germline, CDR1 is LGHNA and CDR2 is YNFKEQ. CDR3 sequence (DNA): TGTGCCAGCAGCCAAACCGACAGTGACACTGAAGCTTTCTTT. Its translation: CASSQTDSDTEAFF.

The J gene is TRBJ2-1, the V gene TRBV7-2, with TRBD2 as a possible D gene (5 bases). The CDR3 has 12 amino acids. Trimming took 5 bases from V and 10 from J, leaving 12 bases between them. Germline V CDR1 and CDR2: SGHTA, FQGNSA. CDR3 coding DNA: TGTGCCAGCAGCACATCCGGGATAGAGCAGTTCTTC. It translates to CASSTSGIEQFF. Full variable domain (remainder filled in from reference TRBV7-2 and TRBJ2-1): GAGVSQSPSNKVTEKGKDVELRCDPISGHTALYWYRQSLGQGLEFLIYFQGNSAPDKSGLPSDRFSAERTGGSVSTLTIQRTQQEDSAVYLCASSTSGIEQFFGPGTRLTVL.

The CDR3 sequence: CASSPIDSRYEQYF. As DNA, the CDR3 is TGTGCCAGCAGTCCCATCGACAGCCGCTACGAGCAGTACTTC. The V call is TRBV27, the J call TRBJ2-7, with a tentative D call TRBD1 (5 bases). The germline V and J ends were trimmed by 5 bases and 3 bases, with 14 bases remaining between them. The CDR3 totals 14 residues. Germline V gene lookup returns CDR1 MNHEY and CDR2 SMNVEV (reference sequence).

This clone was seen a handful of times. The CDR3: CASSSPGYNSPLHF. The CDR3 coding sequence is TGTGCCAGCAGTTCTCCAGGGTATAATTCACCCCTCCACTTT. The rearrangement joins TRBV28 to TRBJ1-6, with D perhaps matching TRBD1 (5 bases). The germline gives CDR1 MDHEN, CDR2 SYDVKM. The CDR3 contains 14 residues. V was trimmed by 4 bases and J by 4 bases, leaving 8 bases between them.

The chain joins TRBV30 to TRBJ2-3; D not certain. Trimming pared 5 bases from V and 2 bases from J, leaving 8 bases between. The CDR3 has 12 residues. The germline V gene encodes CDR1 GTSNPN and CDR2 SVGIG (reference sequence). CDR3: CAWAGITDTQYF. CDR3 nucleotides: TGTGCCTGGGCTGGCATCACAGATACGCAGTATTTT.

About this clone itself: At one boundary the junction diverges from the germline segment, which might be a read error. J is TRBJ2-3 and V is TRBV9, with D perhaps TRBD1 (5 bases). This CDR3 region has 14 residues. Germline-derived CDR1 and CDR2 are SGDLS and YYNGEE. The CDR3 region is CASSEGLRTDAQYF. CDR3 nucleotide sequence: TGTGCCAGCAGCGAGGGGCTCCGCACAGATGCGCAGTATTTT.

The genes are TRBV10-2 and TRBJ1-4; 10 positions match TRBD1. The J segment lost 7 bases and the V segment lost 5 bases, leaving 10 bases of the junction unmatched. The CDR3 length is 16 residues. The germline V gene encodes CDR1 WSHSY and CDR2 SAAADI. This CDR3 is CASSRFGQGDTEKLFF. CDR3 sequence (DNA): TGCGCCAGCAGTCGCTTTGGACAGGGGGATACTGAAAAACTGTTTTTT.

V and J are TRBV10-3 and TRBJ1-2; 7 bases are a match to TRBD1. The V segment lost 8 bases and the J segment 8 bases; nucleotides outside the gene matches: 11. The CDR3 runs 13 residues. The germline V gene has CDR1 ENHRY and CDR2 SYGVKD. CDR3 residues: CAIRIDRDGGYTF. The CDR3 DNA follows: TGTGCCATCCGAATCGACAGGGATGGCGGCTACACCTTC.

This chain links TRBV28 with TRBJ2-7, with 8 nucleotides matching TRBD1. The CDR3 runs to 15 residues. V dropped 2 bases and J dropped 9; count of bases not matched to a gene: 12. Germline CDR1 and CDR2: MDHEN and SYDVKM. Written as DNA, the CDR3 is TGTGCCAGCAGTTTAGGGGCAGGGGGCCGGCTGTTGCAGTACTTC. The encoded protein is CASSLGAGGRLLQYF.

The chain uses TRBV5-4 and TRBJ2-7; 10 bases align to TRBD1. Germline V gene sequence: CDR1 SGHNT, CDR2 YYREEE (reference sequence). This CDR3 is 15 amino acids long. J gave up 0 bases and V 4 bases, and 4 bases lay outside the gene matches. In DNA form, the CDR3 reads TGTGCCAGCAGCATCGGACAGGGGGTCTCCTACGAGCAGTACTTC. This codes for CASSIGQGVSYEQYF.

The chain has TRBV13 and TRBJ1-3, with TRBD1 as a possible D gene (6 bases). The CDR3 sequence is 16 residues long. Germline V gene data show CDR1 as PRHDT and CDR2 as FYEKMQ (reference sequence). Trimming left V 5 bases short and J 0 bases short, with 14 bases between. CDR3 nucleotides: TGTGCCAGCAGCATAACGACAGGAATCTCTGGAAACACCATATATTTT. Protein product: CASSITTGISGNTIYF.

The chain combines TRBV7-2 with TRBJ1-4, with a possible D match to TRBD1 (5 bases). CDR1 is SGHTA and CDR2 is FQGNSA in the germline V gene. The V gene lost 2 bases and the J gene lost 0 bases, with 10 bases spanning the gap. The CDR3 totals 16 residues. The CDR3 DNA sequence: TGTGCCAGCAGCTTATATGACAGACCAACTAATGAAAAACTGTTTTTT. It yields the protein CASSLYDRPTNEKLFF.

The rearrangement uses TRBV24-1 and TRBJ2-2; 9 bases line up with TRBD1. CDR3 size: 16 residues. Germline values: CDR1 KGHDR, CDR2 SFDVKD. The V and J ends lost 6 bases and 3 bases, in that order; junction bases with no gene match: 7. CDR3 in DNA: TGTGCCACCAGTCTAACAGGGGGCTTTGACACCGGGGAGCTGTTTTTT. Translating gives CATSLTGGFDTGELFF.

V is TRBV3-1 (or the pseudogene TRBV3-2) and J is TRBJ2-7; 7 bases fit TRBD2. Per the germline V gene, CDR1 is LGHDT and CDR2 is YNNKEL (reference sequence). J was trimmed by 4 bases and V by 1 base; bases with no gene match: 10. The CDR3 loop spans 16 amino acids. The CDR3 DNA reads as TGTGCCAGCAGCCAAGGAGATACGGGGGGAGGTTACGAGCAGTACTTC. Translated: CASSQGDTGGGYEQYF.

The chain links TRBV19 to TRBJ2-2, with a tentative D call TRBD1 (6 bases). Germline lookup yields CDR1 LNHDA and CDR2 SQIVND (reference sequence). The V gene lost 4 bases and the J gene lost 7 bases, with 16 bases spanning the gap. The CDR3 sequence is 15 residues long. In DNA form, the CDR3 reads TGTGCCAGTAGTACCCAGGGGCAGGTCGGCGGGGAGCTGTTTTTT. Amino acid sequence: CASSTQGQVGGELFF.

The CDR3, as DNA: TGTGCCAGCAGCCTACTAGTTGGCGCAGATACGCAGTATTTT. Amino acids: CASSLLVGADTQYF. This sequence joins TRBV7-2 and TRBJ2-3, with D perhaps matching TRBD2 (5 bases). Germline V lookup: CDR1 SGHTA, CDR2 FQGNSA. V was trimmed by 5 bases and J by 4 bases, leaving 13 bases between them. The CDR3 runs to 14 residues.

The chain carries TRBV7-2 and TRBJ1-5, with TRBD1 matching over 7 bases. CDR1 and CDR2 (germline): SGHTA, FQGNSA. This CDR3 has 15 amino acids. Unmatched junction bases numbered 4, after V lost 3 bases and J lost 2 bases. The CDR3 DNA reads TGTGCCAGCAGCTTCGGCACAGGGGGCAATCAGCCCCAGCATTTT. It is translated as CASSFGTGGNQPQHF.